This is a list of T cell receptor beta chains from one sample in a study of shared clonotypes between healthy human individuals. Some clones are missing from TCRdb's copy, which holds only in-frame ones; the method was immunoSEQ multiplex PCR. This sample has hundreds of thousands of clones, with about 78% found just once. Sequencing was done on a sample of memory CD4+ T cells sorted from blood. All receptors come from a woman between 25 and 40 years old in good health. Both conserved end residues are part of each CDR3. D genes are given only for firm matches. Some rows mark clone size as missing; the rest say once, few, many or name a class of expanded clone.

v_gene,j_gene,abundance,d_gene,CDR3aa,CDR3nt
TRBV7-2,TRBJ2-7,NA,NA,CASSFSGSLFGEQYF,TGTGCCAGCAGCTTCTCGGGCAGCCTCTTTGGCGAGCAGTACTTC
TRBV27,TRBJ1-5,NA,NA,CASRSGRADNQPQHF,NA
TRBV10-3,TRBJ1-3,NA,NA,CAISDAHSGNIYF,TGTGCCATCAGTGACGCCCATTCTGGAAACATATATTTT
TRBV9,TRBJ2-1,NA,NA,CASSEGTHRVGNNEQFF,TGTGCCAGCAGCGAGGGGACCCACAGGGTAGGGAACAATGAGCAGTTCTTC
TRBV5-1,TRBJ2-6,NA,TRBD1,CASSQGVGANVLTF,TGCGCCAGCAGCCAGGGGGTTGGGGCCAACGTCCTGACTTTC
TRBV11-2,TRBJ2-7,NA,TRBD1,CASSFSLLRQGVGEQYF,TGTGCCAGCAGCTTCTCCCTCTTAAGACAGGGAGTTGGGGAGCAGTACTTC
TRBV28,TRBJ2-7,NA,NA,CASSFGIGEQYF,TGTGCCAGCAGTTTCGGGATCGGCGAGCAGTACTTC
TRBV5-4,TRBJ2-1,NA,TRBD2,CASSLGLAALKEQFF,TGTGCCAGCAGCTTGGGTCTAGCGGCCCTTAAGGAGCAGTTCTTC
TRBV7-3,TRBJ2-7,few,TRBD2,CASRFAAGDEQYF,TGTGCCAGCAGATTCGCTGCGGGAGACGAGCAGTACTTC
TRBV5-6,TRBJ1-5,few,NA,CASSLAGYNQPQHF,TGTGCCAGCAGCTTGGCAGGGTACAATCAGCCCCAGCATTTT
TRBV5-1,TRBJ1-2,NA,NA,CASSFGGGGDYGYTF,TGCGCCAGCAGCTTCGGAGGGGGTGGGGACTATGGCTACACCTTC
TRBV4-2,TRBJ2-1,NA,NA,CASSKTGSNEQFF,TGTGCCAGCAGCAAGACTGGCTCCAATGAGCAGTTCTTC
TRBV5-6,TRBJ2-5,NA,TRBD2,CASSSIAGVTETQYF,TGTGCCAGCAGCTCAATAGCGGGAGTCACAGAGACCCAGTACTTC
TRBV4-1,TRBJ1-2,few,TRBD1,CASSQDRRGRDRDYGYTF,TGCGCCAGCAGCCAAGATCGAAGGGGCAGGGACAGGGATTATGGCTACACCTTC
TRBV18,TRBJ2-5,NA,NA,CASSPGRNGETQYF,TGTGCCAGCTCACCAGGGAGGAACGGGGAGACCCAGTACTTC
TRBV7-9,TRBJ1-2,NA,NA,CASSSTLTLARNGYTF,TGTGCCAGCAGCTCAACCTTAACACTCGCCCGGAATGGCTACACCTTC
TRBV6-1,TRBJ1-4,NA,TRBD1,CASITGGATNEKLFF,TGTGCCAGCATCACAGGGGGCGCTACCAATGAAAAACTGTTTTTT
TRBV28,TRBJ2-5,NA,NA,CASSLPSAGRLETQYF,TGTGCCAGCAGTTTGCCGTCGGCGGGCAGGCTCGAGACCCAGTACTTC
TRBV7-3,TRBJ2-2,NA,NA,CASSLNVAPTGELFF,TGTGCCAGCAGCTTAAACGTAGCGCCCACCGGGGAGCTGTTTTTT
TRBV29-1,TRBJ1-2,NA,NA,CSVPTGTNYGYTF,TGCAGCGTGCCGACAGGAACTAACTATGGCTACACCTTC
TRBV30,TRBJ1-1,NA,NA,CAWSGNRVFTNTEAFF,TGTGCCTGGAGTGGGAACAGGGTATTCACGAACACTGAAGCTTTCTTT
TRBV6-5,TRBJ2-7,NA,NA,CASSREQVPYEQYF,TGTGCCAGCAGCCGAGAACAGGTTCCCTACGAGCAGTACTTC
TRBV10-1,TRBJ2-1,few,NA,CASSEWKDDYNEQFF,TGCGCCAGCAGTGAGTGGAAGGACGACTACAATGAGCAGTTCTTC
TRBV20-1,TRBJ2-7,once,TRBD1,CSARTGYEQYF,TGCAGTGCCCGGACAGGATACGAGCAGTACTTC
TRBV15,TRBJ2-5,few,TRBD1,CATSRPGTGKETQYF,TGTGCCACCAGTCGTCCCGGGACAGGGAAAGAGACCCAGTACTTC
TRBV29-1,TRBJ1-5,NA,NA,CSVSTAQNQPQHF,TGCAGCGTTTCGACCGCCCAGAATCAGCCCCAGCATTTT
TRBV2,TRBJ2-3,NA,TRBD1,CASSITGGTDTQYF,TGTGCCAGCAGTATAACAGGGGGCACAGATACGCAGTATTTT
TRBV28,TRBJ2-1,NA,NA,CASSFLGQYNEQFF,TGTGCCAGCAGTTTCCTCGGACAGTACAATGAGCAGTTCTTC
TRBV4-2,TRBJ1-1,NA,TRBD1,CASSPQGEEDTEAFF,TGTGCCAGCTCCCCTCAGGGGGAGGAGGACACTGAAGCTTTCTTT
TRBV30,TRBJ2-2,NA,TRBD1,CAWRLFAGTGTNTGELFF,TGTGCCTGGAGGTTATTCGCCGGGACAGGGACGAACACCGGGGAGCTGTTTTTT
TRBV28,TRBJ1-3,NA,NA,CASYSYSYPLRNTIYF,TGTGCCAGCTATTCTTACAGTTACCCTCTGAGGAACACCATATATTTT
TRBV2,TRBJ2-4,many,TRBD2,CASSTGLAVAKNIQYF,TGTGCCAGCAGTACCGGACTAGCGGTAGCCAAAAACATTCAGTACTTC
TRBV25-1,TRBJ2-3,NA,TRBD1,CATTGVLSTDTQYF,TGTGCTACTACAGGGGTACTTAGCACAGATACGCAGTATTTT
TRBV6-5,TRBJ1-3,few,NA,CASSRDNSGNTIYF,TGTGCCAGCAGTCGGGACAACTCTGGAAACACCATATATTTT
TRBV7-3,TRBJ2-3,NA,TRBD2,CASSPGLATDTQYF,TGTGCCAGCAGCCCCGGACTAGCGACAGATACGCAGTATTTT
TRBV5-6,TRBJ2-5,NA,NA,CASSSPGRGETQYF,TGTGCCAGCAGCTCTCCCGGACGGGGGGAGACCCAGTACTTC
TRBV4-1,TRBJ2-7,NA,NA,CASSQGLAQYF,TGCGCCAGCAGCCAAGGACTTGCGCAGTACTTC
TRBV19,TRBJ2-6,NA,NA,CASSRLDGTGANVLTF,TGTGCCAGTAGTAGGCTGGATGGGACTGGGGCCAACGTCCTGACTTTC
TRBV7-2,TRBJ2-7,NA,NA,CASGRGREQYF,TGTGCCAGCGGGCGGGGCCGCGAGCAGTACTTC
TRBV7-4,TRBJ1-3,NA,NA,CASSLVGISKGNTIYF,TGTGCCAGCAGCTTAGTAGGAATTTCGAAAGGAAACACCATATATTTT
TRBV2,TRBJ1-1,NA,NA,CASQRGTEAFF,TGTGCCAGCCAGCGGGGGACTGAAGCTTTCTTT
TRBV4-1,TRBJ2-7,NA,TRBD2,CASSQDLGVGSGISYEQYF,TGCGCCAGCAGCCAAGATCTCGGAGTGGGTAGCGGGATCTCCTACGAGCAGTACTTC
TRBV5-6,TRBJ2-7,NA,NA,CASSLVNPGSSYEQYF,TGTGCCAGCAGCTTAGTTAATCCGGGGAGCTCCTACGAGCAGTACTTC
TRBV7-9,TRBJ2-1,few,NA,CASSSSRYGDNEQFF,TGTGCCAGCAGCTCCTCTAGATACGGGGACAATGAGCAGTTCTTC
TRBV5-1,TRBJ2-2,NA,TRBD1,CASSSWTGATGELFF,TGCGCCAGCAGCTCTTGGACAGGGGCCACCGGGGAGCTGTTTTTT
TRBV5-1,TRBJ1-2,NA,TRBD1,CASSPGTGTNGYTF,TGCGCCAGCAGCCCCGGGACAGGGACGAATGGCTACACCTTC
TRBV2,TRBJ2-2,NA,TRBD2,CASSQTSGSDGELFF,TGTGCCAGCAGTCAGACTAGCGGGAGCGACGGGGAGCTGTTTTTT
TRBV7-2,TRBJ2-1,NA,TRBD2,CASSLQRGSSYNEQFF,TGTGCCAGCAGCTTACAGCGGGGGAGCTCCTACAATGAGCAGTTCTTC
TRBV5-1,TRBJ1-2,NA,NA,CASSLTGGGYGYTF,TGCGCCAGCAGCTTAACAGGCGGAGGGTATGGCTACACCTTC
TRBV27,TRBJ1-2,NA,NA,CASSLGPPYGYTF,TGTGCCAGCAGTTTAGGTCCTCCCTATGGCTACACCTTC
TRBV5-1,TRBJ1-4,NA,TRBD1,CASSFYPGTGNEKLFF,TGCGCCAGCAGCTTCTACCCCGGGACAGGGAATGAAAAACTGTTTTTT
TRBV18,TRBJ2-2,NA,NA,CASSRDAGELFF,TGTGCCAGCTCACGAGACGCCGGGGAGCTGTTTTTT
TRBV2,TRBJ2-7,NA,NA,CASIDGNYEQYF,TGTGCCAGCATTGATGGAAACTACGAGCAGTACTTC
TRBV4-1,TRBJ2-7,NA,TRBD2,CASSRLLSSGTYEQYF,TGCGCCAGCAGCCGTCTTCTCTCTAGCGGAACCTACGAGCAGTACTTC
TRBV11-2,TRBJ1-2,NA,NA,CASSLDEVTGTVYGYTF,TGTGCCAGCAGCTTAGATGAGGTTACAGGGACCGTCTATGGCTACACCTTC
TRBV19,TRBJ2-7,NA,NA,CASSRALAGEAYEQYF,TGTGCCAGTAGTAGAGCATTGGCAGGGGAGGCCTACGAGCAGTACTTC
TRBV30,TRBJ1-5,NA,NA,CAWSRDTNQPQHF,TGTGCCTGGAGTAGGGACACCAATCAGCCCCAGCATTTT